A single sample gave rise to the 3 T cell receptor beta chains below, sequenced in a study of T cell changes during pregnancy in multiple sclerosis. Clones were read by immunoSEQ multiplex PCR, and TCRdb kept only the in-frame ones, dropping some. The table records 41,000 or so clones, nearly 90% of them present only once. Material: CD4+ T cells from peripheral blood mononuclear cells, obtained in the first trimester of pregnancy. Receptors were obtained from a female donor with multiple sclerosis, enrolled in a pregnancy study.

V and J are TRBV19 and TRBJ2-4, with D maybe TRBD1 (6 bases). Germline assignment: CDR1 LNHDA and CDR2 SQIVND (reference sequence). V lost 5 bases and J lost 8, with 10 bases in between. This CDR3 contains 12 residues. The CDR3: CASSSNRDIQYF. DNA for the CDR3: TGTGCCAGTAGTTCCAACAGGGACATTCAGTACTTC.

This clone has just one count. The chain is built from TRBV5-4 and TRBJ2-1; the D gene is possibly TRBD1 (5 bases). CDR1 is SGHNT, CDR2 YYREEE, per germline (reference sequence). V gave up 0 bases and J gave up 5 bases, with 12 bases separating them. This CDR3 contains 15 residues. The CDR3 DNA sequence: TGTGCCAGCAGCTTGGGGCAGGGTGGCCACAATGAGCAGTTCTTC. It translates to CASSLGQGGHNEQFF.

The chain has TRBV2 and TRBJ2-3, with TRBD2 matching over 7 bases. Losses at the gene ends were 3 bases for V and 2 bases for J; bases not matched to a gene: 5. The CDR3 length is 15 residues. Germline V gives CDR1 SNHLY, CDR2 FYNNEI. CDR3 loop: CASSDSGGYTDTQYF. Here the CDR3 DNA reads TGTGCCAGCAGTGATTCGGGAGGTTACACAGATACGCAGTATTTT.